Listed here is a single TCR beta chain. This receptor's antigen is unknown. No per-base quality is available; no much larger clone lies one base away. The sample comes from a study of shared clonotypes between healthy human individuals (TCRdb year 2020). Background on the whole study: The cohort comprised a couple of women and a few men aged 18 to 49 years. For each donor, CD4 naive and CD4 memory were each run on three plates, CD8 naive on two plates, and CD8 memory on one plate. The study deeply sequenced blood TCR repertoires of several healthy adults to estimate repertoire size and the extent of clonotype sharing between individuals. To increase sequencing depth and limit assay-specific biases, different laboratories used diverse techniques to prepare libraries and sequence TCR repertoires. Per donor, leukapheresis produced somewhere between about 0.94 and 9 billion PBMCs.

CD8 naive samples were obtained by positive selection for CCR7 among CD45RO-negative cells, yielding a CD45RA+CCR7+ population from which TemRA cells were excluded. Donors were healthy HIV-negative adults with no recently reported acute infections or vaccinations. All donors were Caucasian adults living in Nashville, Tennessee, USA. After blood collection by leukapheresis, PBMCs were isolated using Ficoll-Histopaque density gradient centrifugation and then cryopreserved in the vapor phase of liquid nitrogen. Analytical flow cytometry was used to check the purity and quantity of each magnetically sorted T cell population. Each sorted fraction had its genomic DNA isolated and then quantified by UV absorbance on a Nanodrop 2000c. TCR CDR3 regions were amplified from genomic DNA by multiplex PCR using the deep immunoSEQ assay. For each cell subset, the extracted genomic DNA was distributed evenly across all wells of several immunoSEQ 96-well plates, and each plate served as one replicate. For sorted subsets, each replicate PCR was loaded with 200 ng genomic DNA, equivalent to 25,000 to 35,000 T cell genomes. Purified libraries were measured with a Qubit 3.0 fluorometer, size-checked on a Bioanalyzer 2100, and measured again with the KAPA Library Quantification kit. Every immunoSEQ 96-well plate was sequenced on a dedicated single-read 150-cycle Illumina NextSeq 550 flow cell. Per the original workflow: Because the immunoSEQ output included only junctional sequences and no quality scores, the filtering could not be the same as the filtering used for full-length reads. To assign V/J genes and CDR3, sequences were annotated using PyIR, a Python wrapper for IgBLAST v1.9, with IMGT germline references. Any read was removed if the V/J assignment was weak (E-value above 1e-6), the CDR3 was missing, or the read contained stop codons, out-of-frame junctions, or ambiguous translated residues. V3J clonotypes were defined by identical inferred V gene, J gene, and CDR3 amino acid sequence. The percentage overlap between two repertoires was calculated by dividing the number of shared unique clonotypes by the size of the smaller repertoire. RTK rarefaction, the Chao1 estimator, and Recon v2.1 estimates of unobserved clonotypes were used to assess repertoire richness. OLGA was used to compute generation probabilities for all TCRbeta clonotypes that the gDNA method yielded from a handful of donors. TCRdb provides this immuneACCESS table in a form limited to in-frame rearrangements. Some clones are lacking; in checked studies, under half of them reflect an unresolved V gene, and why the rest are absent is not known. V, J and clone size derive from that table, while D and trimming were established from the DNA sequence. In this sample the table shows some 2,000,000 clones, 85% to 95% of which occur a single time. Of the sample, more than 0.95% is held by the ten largest clones.

On the study overall, not on this receptor specifically: Estimated clonotype richness was generally larger for naive than for memory subsets. Sampling was limited to blood, and TCR repertoires in tissue likely differ from TCR repertoires in blood. Approximately 5% of naive CD4, 3.5% of naive CD8, roughly 2.5% of memory CD4, and 0.4% of memory CD8 clonotypes were shared across several donors. Pairwise subsampling led to the expectation that sequencing depth would affect the degree of clonotype sharing among donors. Because the study included a small number of donors, the genetic and exposure-history diversity represented was limited. Higher generation probabilities were observed for clonotypes shared by all four sorted-subset donors than for non-shared clonotypes. Rarefaction of sorted-subset datasets indicated incomplete sequencing despite the large sequencing depth.

V sheds 3 bases and J sheds 4 bases, leaving 13 bases between their ends. CDR1 MNHEY and CDR2 SMNVEV are derived from the germline V gene (reference sequence). The CDR3 runs 15 amino acids, cysteine and phenylalanine included. Just CDR3 DNA is preserved here, 45 bases in frame from base 1. This TCR derives from a man aged 18-30 years in good health. The V gene is TRBV27 and the J gene is TRBJ1-3, with an unclear D gene assignment. Sequencing was performed on naive CD8+ T cells sorted from blood. The sample's cell subset or site label, decoded: CD45RA+CCR7+. The nucleotide sequence is TGTGCCAGCAGTTTGATCCCGCTAAGAGGAAACACCATATATTTT. This codes for CASSLIPLRGNTIYF.